The clone carrying this T cell receptor (beta chain) was found a few times. Its antigen is unknown. This specimen belongs to a study of blood T cells in healthy people across ages. Overall study results and limits: Roughly linear declines in TCR beta diversity per million T cells occurred with age. Long-lived donors exceeded aged donors in naive CD4+ cells and diversity.

Then a second PCR, running roughly 7 to 11 cycles, was carried out with a sample-barcoded 5' primer and a J-beta primer mix. Researchers report that a template-switch adaptor with 12 random nucleotides tagged each cDNA molecule. One entry per CDR3 protein results from TCRdb running MiXCR on the 5' RACE reads. The data hold about 380,000 distinct CDR3 sequences, with approximately 47% observed a single time. J was trimmed by 11 bases and V by 2 bases; bases with no gene match: 18. The CDR3 is 17 residues long. Germline-derived CDR1 and CDR2 are SGHAT and FQNNGV. J is TRBJ2-7 and V is TRBV11-2, with 10 bases that match TRBD1. Material for sequencing was blood. The clonotype comes from a man in his sixties in good health. In DNA, the CDR3 is TGTGCCAGCAGCTTAAATGGGGCGACGAGGGGACAGGGGTTGAAGTACTTC. As protein: CASSLNGATRGQGLKYF.